This record concerns one T cell receptor (beta chain) sequence. Those enrolled in Seattle joined during active infection and were followed longitudinally afterward. Measured with immunoSEQ multiplex PCR; TCRdb has only the in-frame clones, and not every one. The sample carries around 130,000 clones, roughly nine tenths recorded once. This specimen belongs to a study of blood T cell repertoires in COVID-19. The overall study: Donors in the United States, Italy and Spain gave samples during acute or convalescent COVID-19. T cells, B-cell-depleted T cells, or PBMCs supplied cDNA or gDNA.

This CDR3 comprises 12 residues. Trimming took off 1 base at V and 7 bases at J, with 8 bases between the two ends. The germline gives CDR1 SGHAT, CDR2 FQNNGV. The genes are TRBV11-2 and TRBJ2-7, with unresolved D. What was sequenced was peripheral blood. The receptor comes from a human donor with COVID-19, enrolled during active disease. The donor label of this sample is uncertain. This CDR3 is CASSLVRREQYF. The CDR3, as DNA: TGTGCCAGCAGCTTAGTTCGTCGGGAGCAGTACTTC.